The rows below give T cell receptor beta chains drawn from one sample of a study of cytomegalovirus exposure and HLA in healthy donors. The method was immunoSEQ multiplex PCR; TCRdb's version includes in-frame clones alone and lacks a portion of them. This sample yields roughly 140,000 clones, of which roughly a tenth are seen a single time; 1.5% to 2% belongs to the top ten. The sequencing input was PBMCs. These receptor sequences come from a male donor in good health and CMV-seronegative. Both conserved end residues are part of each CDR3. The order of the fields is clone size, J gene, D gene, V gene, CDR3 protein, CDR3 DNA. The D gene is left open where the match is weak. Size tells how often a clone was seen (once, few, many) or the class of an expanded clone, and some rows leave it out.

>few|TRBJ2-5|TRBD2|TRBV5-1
CASSAAAGGPETQYF
TGCGCCAGCAGCGCAGCAGCGGGGGGGCCAGAGACCCAGTACTTC
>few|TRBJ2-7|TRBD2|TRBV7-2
CASSPSPGTSGGNGGEQYF
TGTGCCAGCAGCCCTTCTCCCGGGACTAGCGGGGGGAACGGGGGCGAGCAGTACTTC
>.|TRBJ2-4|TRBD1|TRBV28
CASSPRTGGRGNIQYF
TGTGCCAGCAGTCCCCGGACAGGGGGACGGGGCAACATTCAGTACTTC
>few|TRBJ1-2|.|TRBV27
CASSLGQNYGYTF
TGTGCCAGCAGTTTAGGGCAGAACTATGGCTACACCTTC
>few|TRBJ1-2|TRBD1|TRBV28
CASSSGTVTGYTF
TGTGCCAGCAGTTCCGGGACAGTAACTGGCTACACCTTC
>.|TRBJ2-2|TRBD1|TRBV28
CASSSGQGDTGELFF
TGTGCCAGCAGCTCGGGACAGGGGGACACCGGGGAGCTGTTTTTT
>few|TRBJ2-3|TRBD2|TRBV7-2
CASSTGLAPDTQYF
TGTGCCAGCAGCACCGGACTAGCACCAGATACGCAGTATTTT
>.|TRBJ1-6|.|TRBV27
CASSLVQSNSPLHF
TGTGCCAGCAGTTTGGTACAGTCAAATTCACCCCTCCACTTT
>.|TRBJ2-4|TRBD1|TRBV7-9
CASSTWDRGPGNIQYF
TGTGCCAGCAGCACCTGGGACAGGGGGCCGGGAAACATTCAGTACTTC
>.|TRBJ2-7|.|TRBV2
CASSFGETDYEQYF
TGTGCCAGCAGCTTTGGGGAGACTGACTACGAGCAGTACTTC
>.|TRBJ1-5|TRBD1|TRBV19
CASSIDGQGISNPPQHF
TGTGCCAGTAGTATAGATGGACAGGGGATCAGCAATCCGCCCCAGCATTTT
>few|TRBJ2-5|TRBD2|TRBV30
CAWGRGSVETQYF
TGTGCCTGGGGCCGCGGGAGTGTGGAGACCCAGTACTTC
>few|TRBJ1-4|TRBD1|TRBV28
CASSPYRGTNEKLFF
TGTGCCAGCAGTCCCTACAGGGGAACTAATGAAAAACTGTTTTTT
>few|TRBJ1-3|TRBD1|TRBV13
CASSMGQKDSGNTIYF
TGTGCCAGCAGCATGGGACAGAAGGACTCTGGAAACACCATATATTTT
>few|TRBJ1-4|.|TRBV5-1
CASSFAGSDEKLFF
TGCGCCAGCAGCTTCGCAGGTTCGGATGAAAAACTGTTTTTT
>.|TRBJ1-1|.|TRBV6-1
CASPGRMNTEAFF
TGTGCCAGCCCAGGGCGTATGAACACTGAAGCTTTCTTT
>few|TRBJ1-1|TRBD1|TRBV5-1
CASRGDRGTEAFF
TGCGCCAGCAGGGGAGACAGGGGGACTGAAGCTTTCTTT